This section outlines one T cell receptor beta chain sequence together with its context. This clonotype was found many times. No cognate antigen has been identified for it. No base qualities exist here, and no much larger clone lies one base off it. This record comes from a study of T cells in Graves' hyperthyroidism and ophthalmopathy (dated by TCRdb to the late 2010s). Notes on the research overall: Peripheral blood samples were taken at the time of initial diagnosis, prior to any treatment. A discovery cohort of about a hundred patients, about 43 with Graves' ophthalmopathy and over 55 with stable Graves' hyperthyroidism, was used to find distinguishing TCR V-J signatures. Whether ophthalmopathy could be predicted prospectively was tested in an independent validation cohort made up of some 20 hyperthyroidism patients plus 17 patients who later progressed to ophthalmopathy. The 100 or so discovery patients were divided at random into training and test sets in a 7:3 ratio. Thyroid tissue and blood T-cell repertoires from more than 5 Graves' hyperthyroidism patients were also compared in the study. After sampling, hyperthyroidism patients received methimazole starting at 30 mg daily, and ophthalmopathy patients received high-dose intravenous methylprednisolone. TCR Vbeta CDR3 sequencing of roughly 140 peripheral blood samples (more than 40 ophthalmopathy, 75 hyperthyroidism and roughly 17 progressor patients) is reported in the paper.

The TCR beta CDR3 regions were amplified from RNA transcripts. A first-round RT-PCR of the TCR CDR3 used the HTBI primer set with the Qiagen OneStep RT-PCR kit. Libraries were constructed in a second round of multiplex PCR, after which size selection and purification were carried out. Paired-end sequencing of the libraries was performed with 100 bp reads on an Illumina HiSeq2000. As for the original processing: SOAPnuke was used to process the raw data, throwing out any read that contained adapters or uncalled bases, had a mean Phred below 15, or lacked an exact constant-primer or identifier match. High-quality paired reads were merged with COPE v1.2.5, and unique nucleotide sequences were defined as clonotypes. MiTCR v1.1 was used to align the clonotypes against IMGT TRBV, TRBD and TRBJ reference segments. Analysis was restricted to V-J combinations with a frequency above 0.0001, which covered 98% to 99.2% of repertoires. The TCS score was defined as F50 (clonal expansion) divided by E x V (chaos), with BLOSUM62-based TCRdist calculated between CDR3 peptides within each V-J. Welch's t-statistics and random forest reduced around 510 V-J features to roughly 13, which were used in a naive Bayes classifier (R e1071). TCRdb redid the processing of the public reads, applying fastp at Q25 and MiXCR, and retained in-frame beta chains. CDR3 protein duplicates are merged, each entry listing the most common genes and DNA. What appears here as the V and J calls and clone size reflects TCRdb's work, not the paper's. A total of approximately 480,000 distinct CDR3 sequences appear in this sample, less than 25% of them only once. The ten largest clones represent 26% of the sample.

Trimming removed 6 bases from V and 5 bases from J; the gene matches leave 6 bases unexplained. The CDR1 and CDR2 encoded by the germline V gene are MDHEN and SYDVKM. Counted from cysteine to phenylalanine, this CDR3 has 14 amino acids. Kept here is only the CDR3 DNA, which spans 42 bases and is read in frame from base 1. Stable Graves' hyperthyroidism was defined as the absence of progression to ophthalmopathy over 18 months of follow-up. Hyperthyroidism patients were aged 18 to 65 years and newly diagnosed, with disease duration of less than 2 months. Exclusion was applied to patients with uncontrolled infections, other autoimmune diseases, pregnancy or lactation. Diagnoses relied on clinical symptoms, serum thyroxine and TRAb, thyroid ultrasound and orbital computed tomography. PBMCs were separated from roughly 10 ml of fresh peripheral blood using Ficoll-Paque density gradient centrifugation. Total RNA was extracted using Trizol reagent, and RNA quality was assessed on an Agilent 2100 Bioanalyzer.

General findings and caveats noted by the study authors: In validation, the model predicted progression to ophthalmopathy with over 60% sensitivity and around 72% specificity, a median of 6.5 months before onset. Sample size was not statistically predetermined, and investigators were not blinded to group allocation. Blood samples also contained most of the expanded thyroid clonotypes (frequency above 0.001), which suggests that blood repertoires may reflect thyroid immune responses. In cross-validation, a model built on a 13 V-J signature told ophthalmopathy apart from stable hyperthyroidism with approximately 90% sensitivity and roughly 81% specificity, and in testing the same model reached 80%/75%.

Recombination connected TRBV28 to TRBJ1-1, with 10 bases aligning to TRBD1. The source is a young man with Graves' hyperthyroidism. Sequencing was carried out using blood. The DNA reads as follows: TGTGCCAGCAGCAATACGGACAGGGGGACTGAAGCTTTCTTT. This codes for CASSNTDRGTEAFF.